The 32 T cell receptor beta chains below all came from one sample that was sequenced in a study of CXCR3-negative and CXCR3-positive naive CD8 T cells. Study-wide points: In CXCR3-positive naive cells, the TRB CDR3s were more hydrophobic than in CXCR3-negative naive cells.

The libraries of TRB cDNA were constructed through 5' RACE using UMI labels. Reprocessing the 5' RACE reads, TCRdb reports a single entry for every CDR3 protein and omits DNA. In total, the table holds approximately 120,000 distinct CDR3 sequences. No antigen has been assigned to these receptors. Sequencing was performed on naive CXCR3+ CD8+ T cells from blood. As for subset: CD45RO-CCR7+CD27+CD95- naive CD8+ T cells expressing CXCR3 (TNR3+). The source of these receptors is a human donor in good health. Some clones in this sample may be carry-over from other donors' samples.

The CDR3 here is CASSPFPDSPPMVQFF. The rearrangement joins TRBV13 to TRBJ2-1; checking the TCRdb D call of TRBD1 is not possible without DNA. The CDR3 sequence is 16 residues long. Per the germline V gene, CDR1 is PRHDT and CDR2 is FYEKMQ (reference sequence). Looking up the rest from reference TRBV13 and TRBJ2-1 gives the full variable domain: AAGVIQSPRHLIKEKRETATLKCYPIPRHDTVYWYQQGPGQDPQFLISFYEKMQSDKGSIPDRFSAQQFSDYHSELNMSSLELGDSALYFCASSPFPDSPPMVQFFGPGTRLTVL.

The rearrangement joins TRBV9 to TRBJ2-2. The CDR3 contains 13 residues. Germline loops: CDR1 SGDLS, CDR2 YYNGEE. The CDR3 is CASSVVGTGELFF.

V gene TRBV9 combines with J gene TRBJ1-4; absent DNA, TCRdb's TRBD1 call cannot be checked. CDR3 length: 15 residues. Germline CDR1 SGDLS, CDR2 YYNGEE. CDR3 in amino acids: CASSALDSPNEKLFF.

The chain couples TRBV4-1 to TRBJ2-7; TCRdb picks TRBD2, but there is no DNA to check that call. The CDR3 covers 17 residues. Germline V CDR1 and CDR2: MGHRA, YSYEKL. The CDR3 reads CASSEISGESPSYEQYF.

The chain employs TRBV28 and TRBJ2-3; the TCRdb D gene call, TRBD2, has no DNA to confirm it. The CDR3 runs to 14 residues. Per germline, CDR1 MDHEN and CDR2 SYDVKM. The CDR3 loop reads CASRRREGVDTQYF.

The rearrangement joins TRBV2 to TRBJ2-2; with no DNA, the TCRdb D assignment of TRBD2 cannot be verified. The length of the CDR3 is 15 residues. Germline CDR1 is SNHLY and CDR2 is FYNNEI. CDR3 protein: CASSPTSGSTGELFF.

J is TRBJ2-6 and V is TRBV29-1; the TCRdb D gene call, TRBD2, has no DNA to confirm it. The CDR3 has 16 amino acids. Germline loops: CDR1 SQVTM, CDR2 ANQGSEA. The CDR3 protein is CSVSGTVNSGANVLTF.

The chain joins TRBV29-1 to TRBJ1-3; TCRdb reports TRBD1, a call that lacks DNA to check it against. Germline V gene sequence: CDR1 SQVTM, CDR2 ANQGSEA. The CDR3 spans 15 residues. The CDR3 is CSVTGTADSGNTIYF.

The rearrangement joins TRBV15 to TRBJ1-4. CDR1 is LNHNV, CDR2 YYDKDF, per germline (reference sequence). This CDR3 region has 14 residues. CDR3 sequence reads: CATSRGEFNEKLFF.

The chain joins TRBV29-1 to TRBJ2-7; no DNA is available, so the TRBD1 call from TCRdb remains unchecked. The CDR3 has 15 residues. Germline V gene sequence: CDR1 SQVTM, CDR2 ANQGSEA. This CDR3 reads CSVEIFGTVSYEQYF.

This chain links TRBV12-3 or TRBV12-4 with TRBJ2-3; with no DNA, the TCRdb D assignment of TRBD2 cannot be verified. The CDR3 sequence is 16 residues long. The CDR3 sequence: CASSPHLAGSTDTQYF.

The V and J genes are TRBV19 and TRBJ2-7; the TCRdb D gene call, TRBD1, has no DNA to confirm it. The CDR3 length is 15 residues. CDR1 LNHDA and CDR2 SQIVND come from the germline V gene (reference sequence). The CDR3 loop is CATQRSGAPSYEQYF.

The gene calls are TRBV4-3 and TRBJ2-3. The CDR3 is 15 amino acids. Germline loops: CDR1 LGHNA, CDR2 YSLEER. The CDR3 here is CASSQVPENTDTQYF.

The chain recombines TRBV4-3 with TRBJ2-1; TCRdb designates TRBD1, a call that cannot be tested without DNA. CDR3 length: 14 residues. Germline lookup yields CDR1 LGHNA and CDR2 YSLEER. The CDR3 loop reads CASSQVRRDNEQFF.

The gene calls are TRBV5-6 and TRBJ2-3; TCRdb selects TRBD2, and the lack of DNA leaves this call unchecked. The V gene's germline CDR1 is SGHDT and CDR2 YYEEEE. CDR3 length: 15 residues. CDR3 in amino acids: CASSDEREAGDTQYF.

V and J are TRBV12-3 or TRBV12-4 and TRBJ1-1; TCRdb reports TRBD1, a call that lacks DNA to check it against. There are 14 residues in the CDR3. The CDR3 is CASSLGQGSTEAFF.

CDR3: CASSPSAAYEQYF. The chain links TRBV7-9 to TRBJ2-7; with no DNA, the TCRdb D assignment of TRBD2 cannot be verified. This CDR3 region has 13 residues. CDR1 and CDR2 from the germline V gene are SEHNR and FQNEAQ (reference sequence). Supplemented by reference TRBV7-9 and TRBJ2-7, the full variable domain reads DTGVSQNPRHKITKRGQNVTFRCDPISEHNRLYWYRQTLGQGPEFLTYFQNEAQLEKSRLLSDRFSAERPKGSFSTLEIQRTEQGDSAMYLCASSPSAAYEQYFGPGTRLTVT.

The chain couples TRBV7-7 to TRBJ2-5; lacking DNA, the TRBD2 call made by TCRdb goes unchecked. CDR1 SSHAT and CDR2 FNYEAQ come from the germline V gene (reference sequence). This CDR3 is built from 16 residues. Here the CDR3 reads CASSVITSGDEETQYF. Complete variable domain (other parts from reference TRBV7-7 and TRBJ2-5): GAGVSQSPRYKVTKRGQDVTLRCDPISSHATLYWYQQALGQGPEFLTYFNYEAQPDKSGLPSDRFSAERPEGSISTLTIQRTEQRDSAMYRCASSVITSGDEETQYFGPGTRLLVL.

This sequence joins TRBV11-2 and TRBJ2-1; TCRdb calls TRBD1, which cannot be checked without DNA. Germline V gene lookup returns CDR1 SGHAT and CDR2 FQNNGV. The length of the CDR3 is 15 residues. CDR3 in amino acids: CASSERQGGYNEQFF.

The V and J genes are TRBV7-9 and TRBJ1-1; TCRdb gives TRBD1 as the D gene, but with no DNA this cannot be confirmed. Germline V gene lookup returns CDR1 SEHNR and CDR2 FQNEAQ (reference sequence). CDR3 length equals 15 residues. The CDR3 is CASSTYRGTNTEAFF.

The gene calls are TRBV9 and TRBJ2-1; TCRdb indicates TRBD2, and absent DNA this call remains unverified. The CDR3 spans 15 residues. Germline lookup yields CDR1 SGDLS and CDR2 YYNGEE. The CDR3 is CASISGLAGENEQFF.

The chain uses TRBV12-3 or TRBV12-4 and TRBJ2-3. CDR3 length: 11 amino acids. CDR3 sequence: CASLNTDTQHF.

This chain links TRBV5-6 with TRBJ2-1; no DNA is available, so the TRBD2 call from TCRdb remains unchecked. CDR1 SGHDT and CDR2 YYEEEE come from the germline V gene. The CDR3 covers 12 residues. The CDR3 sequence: CASSSLAGREFF.

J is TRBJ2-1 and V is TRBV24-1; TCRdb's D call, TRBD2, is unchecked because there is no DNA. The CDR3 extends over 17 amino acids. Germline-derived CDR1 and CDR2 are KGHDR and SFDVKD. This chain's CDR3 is CATSESGPGYNHGEQFF.

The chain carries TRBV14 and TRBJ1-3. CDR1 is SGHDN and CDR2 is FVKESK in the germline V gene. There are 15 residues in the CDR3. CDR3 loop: CASSQVTDSGNTIYF. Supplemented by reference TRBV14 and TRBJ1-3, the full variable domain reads EAGVTQFPSHSVIEKGQTVTLRCDPISGHDNLYWYRRVMGKEIKFLLHFVKESKQDESGMPNNRFLAERTGGTYSTLKVQPAELEDSGVYFCASSQVTDSGNTIYFGEGSWLTVV.

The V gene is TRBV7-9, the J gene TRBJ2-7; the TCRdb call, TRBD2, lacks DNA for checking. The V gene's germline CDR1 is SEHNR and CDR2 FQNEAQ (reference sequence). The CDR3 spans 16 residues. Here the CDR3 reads CASSLALAGVDNEQYF.

The CDR3 reads CASSSEEGSGYQETQYF. V and J are TRBV27 and TRBJ2-5; TCRdb's D gene call, TRBD2, goes unchecked for lack of DNA. Germline V lookup: CDR1 MNHEY, CDR2 SMNVEV (reference sequence). This CDR3 has 17 amino acids.

The CDR3 loop is CASSPYGRQETQYF. The V and J genes are TRBV27 and TRBJ2-5; absent DNA, TCRdb's TRBD1 call cannot be checked. This CDR3 comprises 14 residues. In germline, CDR1 is MNHEY, CDR2 SMNVEV (reference sequence).

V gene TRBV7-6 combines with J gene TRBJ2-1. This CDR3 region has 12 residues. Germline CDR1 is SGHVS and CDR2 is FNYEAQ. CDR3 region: CAGSLLDNEQFF.

CDR3 sequence reads: CASSFIFGPLQETQYF. V and J are TRBV11-2 and TRBJ2-5. CDR1 is SGHAT and CDR2 is FQNNGV in the germline V gene. This CDR3 is built from 16 residues.

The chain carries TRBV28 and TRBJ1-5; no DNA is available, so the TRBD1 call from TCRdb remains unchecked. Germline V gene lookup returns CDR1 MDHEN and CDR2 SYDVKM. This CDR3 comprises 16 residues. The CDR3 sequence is CASSLFVTGRNQPQHF. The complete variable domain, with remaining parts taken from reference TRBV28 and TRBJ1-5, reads DVKVTQSSRYLVKRTGEKVFLECVQDMDHENMFWYRQDPGLGLRLIYFSYDVKMKEKGDIPEGYSVSREKKERFSLILESASTNQTSMYLCASSLFVTGRNQPQHFGDGTRLSIL.

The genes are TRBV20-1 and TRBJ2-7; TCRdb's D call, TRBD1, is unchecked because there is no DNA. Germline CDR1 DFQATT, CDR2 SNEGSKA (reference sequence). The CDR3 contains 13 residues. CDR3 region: CSAREQGYYEQYF.